This TCR beta chain was observed in a study of CD8 T cells in Susac syndrome. Across the whole study: There were Susac syndrome patients who were therapy-naive at blood draw, others on corticosteroids, and others on intravenous immunoglobulin alone. Findings of the study overall: Within Susac syndrome CD4+ T cell repertoires, clonal expansion was not evident.

It was with random hexamers that roughly 0.5 to 1 ug RNA was reverse transcribed. TCRdb re-analysed the immunoSEQ multiplex PCR reads in MiXCR, keeping a single row per CDR3 protein. The table lists about 240,000 distinct CDR3 sequences, about 96% of them singletons. CD8+ and CD4+ T cells from blood underwent TCR beta sequencing, which was carried out in a high-throughput format. CDR3 size: 14 residues. V shed 1 base and J shed 6 bases, with 11 bases lying between them. This clonotype was detected only once. Its antigen is as yet unknown. The receptor was derived from a human donor with Susac syndrome. What was sequenced was CD4+ T cells from PBMCs. V gene TRBV12-3 or TRBV12-4 combines with J gene TRBJ2-3; the D is unclear. The CDR3 region is CASSLVARRDTQYF. The CDR3 DNA sequence: TGTGCCAGCAGTTTAGTCGCTCGTAGGGATACGCAGTATTTT.